Sequencing of this T cell receptor beta chain was carried out in a study of beta chain features in type 1 diabetes. Overall study findings and caveats: Researchers report that Type 1 diabetes patients had moderately but significantly shorter TCRB CDR3s across all four CD4+ subsets.

The V and J ends lost 0 bases and 2 bases respectively, with 13 bases between them. Germline CDR1 is GTSNPN and CDR2 is SVGIG (reference sequence). The CDR3 spans 15 residues. A remark on this clone: Its antigen remains unknown.

The entirety of the isolated RNA underwent reverse transcription, so expressed TCRB transcripts were sequenced. Generated by immunoSEQ multiplex PCR, the TCRdb table keeps only in-frame clones and is missing some. Of fewer than 250,000 clones in the sample, 55% to 70% were seen once. This TCR derives from a man aged 25-45 years in good health. J is TRBJ2-5 and V is TRBV30, with D possibly called TRBD1 or TRBD2 (5 bases each). What was sequenced was naive CD4+ T cells from blood. DNA of the CDR3: TGTGCCTGGAGTGTCCCGGGACGGTATCAAGAGACCCAGTACTTC. It encodes CAWSVPGRYQETQYF.